These 15 T cell receptor beta chains were sequenced from one sample in a study of blood T cell repertoires in COVID-19. The data were produced by immunoSEQ multiplex PCR, yet TCRdb's version contains in-frame clones alone and is incomplete. The sample lists hundreds of thousands of clones, 65% to 90% occurring once. Sequenced sample: PBMCs or T cells enriched from blood (not recorded which). These receptors all come from a man aged 25 to 40 who had recovered from COVID-19.

The chain carries TRBV29-1 and TRBJ2-7; tentatively, D is TRBD2 (5 bases). The CDR3 length is 13 residues. The V end lost 0 bases, the J end lost 6 bases, and 12 bases lay between the germline ends. Germline assignment: CDR1 SQVTM and CDR2 ANQGSEA. The CDR3 region is CSVEDDPTSEQYF. The CDR3 DNA sequence: TGCAGCGTTGAAGACGACCCTACTAGCGAGCAGTACTTC.

This rearrangement joins TRBV2 to TRBJ1-1, with 7 positions matching TRBD1. Losses at the gene ends were 5 bases for V and 1 base for J; bases not matched to a gene: 4. The length of the CDR3 is 14 residues. The germline gives CDR1 SNHLY, CDR2 FYNNEI. This CDR3 is CASSRQGANTEAFF. CDR3 nucleotide sequence: TGTGCCAGCAGTAGACAGGGCGCGAACACTGAAGCTTTCTTT.

This chain joins TRBV6-4 and TRBJ2-1; D ambiguous. The V and J ends lost 0 bases and 2 bases respectively, with 11 bases between them. Germline CDR1 and CDR2: MRHNA and SNTAGT. The CDR3 runs to 16 residues. CDR3 amino acids: CASSDSLVSPYNEQFF. The CDR3 region has the DNA TGTGCCAGCAGTGACTCATTAGTGTCGCCCTACAATGAGCAGTTCTTC.

The J gene is TRBJ1-2, the V gene TRBV3-1 (or the pseudogene TRBV3-2); D gene unclear. Germline values: CDR1 LGHDT, CDR2 YNNKEL (reference sequence). Trimming pared 1 base from V and 6 bases from J, leaving 18 bases between. The length of the CDR3 is 16 residues. This CDR3 is CASSQVDGSPADGYTF. The CDR3 nucleotides read TGTGCCAGCAGCCAAGTTGACGGCAGCCCTGCGGATGGCTACACCTTC.

This clone appeared a few times. CDR3: CSVERRGGGYEQYF. DNA for the CDR3: TGCAGCGTTGAACGGCGGGGGGGAGGATACGAGCAGTACTTC. V gene TRBV29-1 combines with J gene TRBJ2-7; 9 bases line up with TRBD2. The CDR3 totals 14 residues. The germline V gene has CDR1 SQVTM and CDR2 ANQGSEA. Unmatched junction bases numbered 6, after V lost 2 bases and J lost 4 bases.

This chain connects TRBV5-1 to TRBJ2-7, with D perhaps matching TRBD1 (6 bases). Trimming left V 1 base short and J 3 bases short, with 14 bases between. This CDR3 is 15 amino acids long. The germline gives CDR1 SGHRS, CDR2 YFSETQ. This CDR3 is CASSLRSGDIYEQYF. For the CDR3, the DNA is TGCGCCAGCAGCTTGCGGTCTGGGGACATCTACGAGCAGTACTTC.

This chain joins TRBV11-3 and TRBJ1-6; D possibly corresponds to TRBD1 (5 bases). The CDR3 totals 16 residues. Germline values: CDR1 SGHNT, CDR2 YENEEA. Trimming removed 1 base from V and 2 bases from J, with 9 bases in between. The CDR3 protein is CASSLGRAAYNSPLHF. The CDR3 coding sequence is TGTGCCAGCAGCTTAGGCAGGGCAGCCTATAATTCACCCCTCCACTTT.

The genes are TRBV7-9 and TRBJ2-7; 9 nucleotides agree with TRBD2. Germline V gene sequence: CDR1 SEHNR, CDR2 FQNEAQ (reference sequence). This CDR3 is built from 18 residues. After removal of 8 bases from V and 0 bases from J, the junction contained 17 bases not matched to a gene. The CDR3 reads CASRNMGASGAFSYEQYF. The CDR3 nucleotides are TGTGCCAGCCGCAACATGGGAGCTAGCGGGGCTTTCTCCTACGAGCAGTACTTC.

In its sample, this clone was seen a few times. The genes are TRBV10-1 and TRBJ2-1; 12 nucleotides agree with TRBD1. The CDR3 extends over 15 amino acids. The germline gives CDR1 WNHNN, CDR2 SYGVQD (reference sequence). After removal of 8 bases from V and 5 bases from J, the junction contained 7 bases not matched to a gene. The DNA for the CDR3 is TGCGCCAGCGGAAAGGGACAGGGGGCCAACAATGAGCAGTTCTTC. It specifies CASGKGQGANNEQFF.

The genes are TRBV9 and TRBJ2-3; D unresolved. The germline V gene encodes CDR1 SGDLS and CDR2 YYNGEE. Trimming cost V 4 bases and J 3 bases, with 9 bases left between them. The CDR3 runs 13 residues. The DNA of the CDR3 is TGTGCCAGCAGCCTAACGAGAACAGATACGCAGTATTTT. This sequence encodes CASSLTRTDTQYF.

This CDR3 reads CASSPGWASGGPTGELFF. CDR3 DNA sequence: TGTGCCAGCAGCCCGGGGTGGGCTAGCGGGGGACCCACCGGGGAGCTGTTTTTT. The gene calls are TRBV5-6 and TRBJ2-2, with 10 bases that match TRBD2. The germline gives CDR1 SGHDT, CDR2 YYEEEE. This CDR3 is 18 amino acids long. V shed 4 bases and J 4 bases; nucleotides not matched to a gene: 13.

V is TRBV24-1 and J is TRBJ1-3; 9 bases line up with TRBD1. The CDR3 loop spans 15 amino acids. V shed 7 bases and J 0 bases; nucleotides not matched to a gene: 3. The germline gives CDR1 KGHDR, CDR2 SFDVKD. The CDR3 coding sequence is TGTGCCACCAGAGGGACAGGGATCTCTGGAAACACCATATATTTT. Translated: CATRGTGISGNTIYF.

This clone was recorded at least ten times. The rearrangement uses TRBV7-9 and TRBJ2-3, with TRBD2 matching over 7 bases. Germline trimming cut 5 bases from V and 6 bases from J; bases unmatched to any gene: 17. This CDR3 comprises 17 residues. The germline gives CDR1 SEHNR, CDR2 FQNEAQ (reference sequence). CDR3 loop: CASSPTTGGSASDTQYF. DNA for the CDR3: TGTGCCAGCAGCCCCACGACGGGGGGTAGCGCATCCGATACGCAGTATTTT. Together with reference TRBV7-9 and TRBJ2-3, the CDR3 gives the full variable domain: DTGVSQNPRHKITKRGQNVTFRCDPISEHNRLYWYRQTLGQGPEFLTYFQNEAQLEKSRLLSDRFSAERPKGSFSTLEIQRTEQGDSAMYLCASSPTTGGSASDTQYFGPGTRLTVL.

As regards this clone: This same CDR3 is encoded by further DNA sequences in the sample. The CDR3: CASSTRQGDGYTF. In nucleotides, the CDR3 is TGTGCCAGTTCAACTCGACAGGGTGACGGCTACACCTTC. The V call is TRBV19, the J call TRBJ1-2, with TRBD1 matching 7 bases. V lost 8 bases to trimming and J lost 8 bases; unmatched junction nucleotides: 11. The CDR3 has 13 amino acids. Per germline, CDR1 LNHDA and CDR2 SQIVND (reference sequence).

V usage is TRBV2 and J usage is TRBJ2-1; 7 bases map to TRBD2. Germline assignment: CDR1 SNHLY and CDR2 FYNNEI. The CDR3 totals 14 residues. V dropped 2 bases and J dropped 6; count of bases not matched to a gene: 4. CDR3 coding DNA: TGTGCCAGCAGTGAACGGCCGGGGGGCAATGAGCAGTTCTTC. Amino acid sequence: CASSERPGGNEQFF. The full variable domain, with the rest looked up from reference TRBV2 and TRBJ2-1, is EPEVTQTPSHQVTQMGQEVILRCVPISNHLYFYWYRQILGQKVEFLVSFYNNEISEKSEIFDDQFSVERPDGSNFTLKIRSTKLEDSAMYFCASSERPGGNEQFFGPGTRLTVL.